This TCR beta chain was captured in a study of shared clonotypes between healthy human individuals. Genomic DNA from each subset was divided evenly over several immunoSEQ plates. In the authors' methods: ImmunoSEQ sequences covered only the junction and lacked quality scores; filtering therefore differed. Some clones are missing from TCRdb's copy, which holds only in-frame ones; the method was immunoSEQ multiplex PCR. V, J and clone size are taken as reported in that table, and D and trimming were inferred from the DNA itself. The sample includes about 480,000 clones, over 75% seen only once; the top ten take under 15%. Per the germline V gene, CDR1 is ENHRY and CDR2 is SYGVKD. Trimming took 9 bases from V and 5 from J; bases not matched to a gene: 7. There are 14 residues in the CDR3.

This chain connects TRBV10-3 to TRBJ2-5; 12 bases fit TRBD1. This receptor was identified in a woman aged 35 to 49 in good health. Some clones in this sample may be carry-over from other donors' samples. Sequencing was performed on PBMCs. The CDR3 sequence: CAIGTGGRGETQYF. In DNA form, the CDR3 reads TGTGCCATAGGGACAGGGGGCAGGGGGGAGACCCAGTACTTC.